These T cell receptor beta chains were read from a single sample in a study of shared clonotypes between healthy human individuals. The method was immunoSEQ multiplex PCR; TCRdb's version includes in-frame clones alone and lacks a portion of them. Among some 2.1 million clones, around 96% were seen once, and the ten largest hold about 1.1%. What was sequenced was naive CD8+ T cells sorted from blood. Every receptor here comes from a man between 18 and 35 years old in good health. Both conserved end residues are part of each CDR3. The order of the fields is clone size, J gene, V gene, D gene, CDR3 protein, CDR3 DNA. D genes are given only for firm matches. Not every row has a clone size; where given, it reads once, few, many or a size class.

clone size: .; J gene: TRBJ2-7; V gene: TRBV7-6; D gene: .; CDR3 protein: CASSPGDASYEQYF; CDR3 DNA: TGTGCCAGCAGCCCAGGGGATGCCTCCTACGAGCAGTACTTC
clone size: .; J gene: TRBJ2-7; V gene: TRBV4-1; D gene: .; CDR3 protein: CASSLSQQSSYEQYF; CDR3 DNA: TGCGCCAGCAGTCTTAGTCAACAGAGCTCCTACGAGCAGTACTTC
clone size: .; J gene: TRBJ1-2; V gene: TRBV27; D gene: TRBD1; CDR3 protein: CASSLTGVGYTF; CDR3 DNA: TGTGCCAGCAGTCTTACAGGGGTTGGCTACACCTTC
clone size: .; J gene: TRBJ2-1; V gene: TRBV4-1; D gene: TRBD1; CDR3 protein: CASSQVGQGYNEQFF; CDR3 DNA: TGCGCCAGCAGCCAAGTGGGACAGGGCTACAATGAGCAGTTCTTC
clone size: .; J gene: TRBJ1-1; V gene: TRBV19; D gene: TRBD1; CDR3 protein: CASQYGQGEAFF; CDR3 DNA: TGTGCCAGCCAATATGGACAGGGAGAAGCTTTCTTT
clone size: .; J gene: TRBJ1-5; V gene: TRBV7-2; D gene: .; CDR3 protein: CASSFAGLYDQPQHF; CDR3 DNA: TGTGCCAGCAGCTTTGCGGGACTCTATGATCAGCCCCAGCATTTT
clone size: .; J gene: TRBJ2-5; V gene: TRBV9; D gene: .; CDR3 protein: CASSEDGLYQETQYF; CDR3 DNA: TGTGCCAGCAGCGAGGATGGACTGTACCAAGAGACCCAGTACTTC
clone size: .; J gene: TRBJ2-2; V gene: TRBV4-1; D gene: .; CDR3 protein: CASSQAPDFTGELFF; CDR3 DNA: TGCGCCAGCAGCCAAGCACCGGACTTCACCGGGGAGCTGTTTTTT
clone size: few; J gene: TRBJ1-6; V gene: TRBV4-1; D gene: .; CDR3 protein: CASSLTGTNNSPLHF; CDR3 DNA: TGCGCCAGCAGCCTGACCGGGACAAATAATTCACCCCTCCACTTT
clone size: .; J gene: TRBJ2-3; V gene: TRBV27; D gene: .; CDR3 protein: CASSPPTEDTDTQYF; CDR3 DNA: TGTGCCAGCAGCCCCCCAACAGAAGACACAGATACGCAGTATTTT
clone size: .; J gene: TRBJ2-7; V gene: TRBV7-8; D gene: TRBD2; CDR3 protein: CASARGAGESEQYF; CDR3 DNA: TGTGCCAGCGCTAGAGGAGCGGGGGAATCCGAGCAGTACTTC
clone size: .; J gene: TRBJ2-1; V gene: TRBV5-1; D gene: .; CDR3 protein: CASSLLQGYNNEQFF; CDR3 DNA: TGCGCCAGCAGCTTGCTACAGGGATACAACAATGAGCAGTTCTTC
clone size: .; J gene: TRBJ1-6; V gene: TRBV13; D gene: .; CDR3 protein: CASSPRVGSPLHF; CDR3 DNA: TGTGCCAGCAGCCCCCGGGTAGGGTCACCCCTCCACTTT
clone size: .; J gene: TRBJ2-7; V gene: TRBV2; D gene: .; CDR3 protein: CASSGVRQDEQYF; CDR3 DNA: TGTGCCAGCAGTGGGGTCCGACAAGACGAGCAGTACTTC
clone size: once; J gene: TRBJ2-3; V gene: TRBV10-1; D gene: .; CDR3 protein: CASSSTDTQYF; CDR3 DNA: TGCGCCAGCAGTTCCACAGATACGCAGTATTTT
clone size: .; J gene: TRBJ2-6; V gene: TRBV7-6; D gene: TRBD1; CDR3 protein: CASSAGTGGPYSGANVLTF; CDR3 DNA: TGTGCCAGCAGCGCCGGGACAGGGGGCCCCTACTCTGGGGCCAACGTCCTGACTTTC
clone size: .; J gene: TRBJ2-3; V gene: TRBV5-4; D gene: TRBD2; CDR3 protein: CASSLGLAGINTQYF; CDR3 DNA: TGTGCCAGCAGCTTGGGACTAGCGGGAATAAATACGCAGTATTTT
clone size: .; J gene: TRBJ2-5; V gene: TRBV6-5; D gene: .; CDR3 protein: CASSWGTGQETQYF; CDR3 DNA: TGTGCCAGCAGTTGGGGAACGGGCCAAGAGACCCAGTACTTC
clone size: .; J gene: TRBJ2-5; V gene: TRBV7-9; D gene: .; CDR3 protein: CASSSNTGARIQETQYF; CDR3 DNA: TGTGCCAGCAGCTCAAACACCGGGGCCCGCATCCAAGAGACCCAGTACTTC
clone size: .; J gene: TRBJ2-2; V gene: TRBV28; D gene: TRBD1; CDR3 protein: CASSIGTGNGELFF; CDR3 DNA: TGTGCCAGCAGTATCGGGACAGGGAACGGGGAGCTGTTTTTT
clone size: .; J gene: TRBJ2-3; V gene: TRBV6-5; D gene: .; CDR3 protein: CASSLYYTDTQYF; CDR3 DNA: TGTGCCAGCAGTTTGTACTACACAGATACGCAGTATTTT
clone size: .; J gene: TRBJ2-5; V gene: TRBV5-4; D gene: TRBD2; CDR3 protein: CASSLGAYSGGEQETQYF; CDR3 DNA: TGTGCCAGCAGCTTGGGAGCCTATAGCGGGGGGGAACAAGAGACCCAGTACTTC
clone size: few; J gene: TRBJ1-5; V gene: TRBV19; D gene: .; CDR3 protein: CASSIWMDQPQHF; CDR3 DNA: TGTGCCAGTAGTATCTGGATGGATCAGCCCCAGCATTTT
clone size: .; J gene: TRBJ2-1; V gene: TRBV5-4; D gene: .; CDR3 protein: CASSRRGGWYEQFF; CDR3 DNA: TGTGCCAGCAGCCGACGTGGGGGTTGGTATGAGCAGTTCTTC
clone size: .; J gene: TRBJ1-5; V gene: TRBV27; D gene: .; CDR3 protein: CASSLWVDQPQHF; CDR3 DNA: TGTGCCAGCAGTTTATGGGTGGATCAGCCCCAGCATTTT
clone size: .; J gene: TRBJ2-7; V gene: TRBV6-1; D gene: TRBD1; CDR3 protein: CASSGPGGYEQYF; CDR3 DNA: TGTGCCAGCAGTGGGCCAGGGGGCTACGAGCAGTACTTC
clone size: few; J gene: TRBJ2-4; V gene: TRBV19; D gene: .; CDR3 protein: CATMTGTKLAKNIQYF; CDR3 DNA: TGTGCCACTATGACCGGGACAAAATTAGCCAAAAACATTCAGTACTTC
clone size: .; J gene: TRBJ2-7; V gene: TRBV7-6; D gene: .; CDR3 protein: CASSLVGGTFSYEQYF; CDR3 DNA: TGTGCCAGCAGCTTAGTAGGTGGGACATTCTCCTACGAGCAGTACTTC
clone size: .; J gene: TRBJ2-7; V gene: TRBV7-2; D gene: .; CDR3 protein: CASSLDRGYEQYF; CDR3 DNA: TGTGCCAGCAGCTTAGATCGGGGCTACGAGCAGTACTTC
clone size: .; J gene: TRBJ2-7; V gene: TRBV7-9; D gene: .; CDR3 protein: CASDLLLPHEQYF; CDR3 DNA: TGTGCCAGCGACCTCCTCCTCCCCCACGAGCAGTACTTC
clone size: .; J gene: TRBJ2-3; V gene: TRBV5-1; D gene: TRBD1; CDR3 protein: CASSGRTGFTDTQYF; CDR3 DNA: TGCGCCAGCAGCGGACGGACAGGGTTCACAGATACGCAGTATTTT
clone size: .; J gene: TRBJ2-7; V gene: TRBV11-2; D gene: TRBD2; CDR3 protein: CASSLTAGGREQYF; CDR3 DNA: TGTGCCAGCAGCTTAACGGCGGGGGGGCGCGAGCAGTACTTC
clone size: .; J gene: TRBJ1-1; V gene: TRBV30; D gene: .; CDR3 protein: CAWSLEGSAEAFF; CDR3 DNA: TGTGCCTGGAGTTTGGAGGGGTCGGCTGAAGCTTTCTTT
clone size: .; J gene: TRBJ1-1; V gene: TRBV7-8; D gene: .; CDR3 protein: CASSPSTGLTEAFF; CDR3 DNA: TGTGCCAGCAGCCCTTCGACAGGACTAACTGAAGCTTTCTTT
clone size: .; J gene: TRBJ2-7; V gene: TRBV5-6; D gene: .; CDR3 protein: CASSPRDTYEQYF; CDR3 DNA: TGTGCCAGCAGCCCAAGGGACACCTACGAGCAGTACTTC
clone size: .; J gene: TRBJ2-7; V gene: TRBV6-1; D gene: .; CDR3 protein: CASSEVSRDEQYF; CDR3 DNA: TGTGCCAGCAGTGAAGTATCCAGAGACGAGCAGTACTTC
clone size: .; J gene: TRBJ1-6; V gene: TRBV10-3; D gene: .; CDR3 protein: CAISESGMDSPLHF; CDR3 DNA: TGTGCCATCAGTGAATCAGGGATGGATTCACCCCTCCACTTT
clone size: .; J gene: TRBJ2-7; V gene: TRBV11-2; D gene: TRBD2; CDR3 protein: CASSYTSDYEQYF; CDR3 DNA: TGTGCCAGCAGCTATACTAGCGACTACGAGCAGTACTTC
clone size: .; J gene: TRBJ2-7; V gene: TRBV14; D gene: .; CDR3 protein: CASSQGSTGEPYEQYF; CDR3 DNA: TGTGCCAGCAGCCAAGGTAGCACGGGAGAACCTTACGAGCAGTACTTC
clone size: few; J gene: TRBJ2-7; V gene: TRBV6-1; D gene: TRBD1; CDR3 protein: CASSEGQGAYEQYF; CDR3 DNA: TGTGCCAGCAGTGAAGGACAGGGGGCCTACGAGCAGTACTTC
clone size: once; J gene: TRBJ2-7; V gene: TRBV7-9; D gene: .; CDR3 protein: CASSLSPDEGRYEQYF; CDR3 DNA: TGTGCCAGCAGCTTATCGCCCGACGAGGGTCGCTACGAGCAGTACTTC
clone size: .; J gene: TRBJ1-1; V gene: TRBV27; D gene: .; CDR3 protein: CASALRENTEAFF; CDR3 DNA: TGTGCCAGCGCCCTAAGAGAGAACACTGAAGCTTTCTTT
clone size: .; J gene: TRBJ1-1; V gene: TRBV18; D gene: .; CDR3 protein: CASSPLVDTEAFF; CDR3 DNA: TGTGCCAGCTCACCCCTGGTAGACACTGAAGCTTTCTTT
clone size: .; J gene: TRBJ1-4; V gene: TRBV25-1; D gene: .; CDR3 protein: CASSRGEVTEKLFF; CDR3 DNA: TGTGCCAGCAGCCGCGGGGAGGTGACTGAAAAACTGTTTTTT
clone size: .; J gene: TRBJ2-1; V gene: TRBV7-9; D gene: .; CDR3 protein: CASTSRMTLYNEQFF; CDR3 DNA: TGTGCCAGCACCTCTCGTATGACGCTCTACAATGAGCAGTTCTTC
clone size: .; J gene: TRBJ2-7; V gene: TRBV6-5; D gene: TRBD2; CDR3 protein: CASSPGGREQYF; CDR3 DNA: TGTGCCAGCAGTCCCGGGGGGAGGGAGCAGTACTTC
clone size: once; J gene: TRBJ2-1; V gene: TRBV2; D gene: .; CDR3 protein: CASSDSESSYNEQFF; CDR3 DNA: TGTGCCAGCAGTGATAGTGAAAGCTCCTACAATGAGCAGTTCTTC
clone size: .; J gene: TRBJ2-1; V gene: TRBV9; D gene: .; CDR3 protein: CASSVAGSPYNEQFF; CDR3 DNA: TGTGCCAGCAGCGTAGCAGGCAGCCCCTACAATGAGCAGTTCTTC
clone size: .; J gene: TRBJ2-2; V gene: TRBV4-3; D gene: .; CDR3 protein: CASSQGWTENGELFF; CDR3 DNA: TGCGCCAGCAGCCAAGGGTGGACAGAGAACGGGGAGCTGTTTTTT